This passage covers 9 T cell receptor beta chains from one sample sequenced in a study of blood T cell repertoires in COVID-19. Clones were read by immunoSEQ multiplex PCR, and TCRdb kept only the in-frame ones, dropping some. The profile covers 85,000 to 110,000 clones, with roughly nine tenths appearing a single time and 6% to 6.5% taken by the ten largest. The sample comprised peripheral blood. These receptors came from a human donor in a cohort sampled during active COVID-19.

V usage is TRBV7-4 and J usage is TRBJ2-1, with D perhaps matching TRBD1 (7 bases). The CDR3 spans 16 residues. CDR1 and CDR2 from the germline V gene are SGHVT and SQSDAQ. V was cut by 3 bases and J by 3 bases, with 15 bases left in between. The CDR3 bases are TGTGCCAGCAGCTTGCGACAGGGAGGCCGCTACAATGAGCAGTTCTTC. Encoded protein: CASSLRQGGRYNEQFF.

The V and J genes are TRBV5-6 and TRBJ1-2; TRBD1 matches 9 bases. The germline V gene has CDR1 SGHDT and CDR2 YYEEEE. Unmatched junction bases numbered 6, after V lost 4 bases and J lost 8 bases. This CDR3 spans 13 amino acids. The DNA for the CDR3 is TGTGCCAGCAGCGCCGGGACAGGGTCCGGCTACACCTTC. Translation: CASSAGTGSGYTF.

The chain employs TRBV5-1 and TRBJ1-1, with 7 bases lining up with TRBD1. Germline V gives CDR1 SGHRS, CDR2 YFSETQ. The CDR3 loop spans 13 amino acids. V was clipped by 3 bases and J by 5 bases; unmatched bases: 4. CDR3 bases: TGCGCCAGCAGCTCCACAGGGGTTACTGAAGCTTTCTTT. Translating it yields CASSSTGVTEAFF.

The chain has TRBV11-2 and TRBJ2-7; no definite D call. The length of the CDR3 is 12 residues. V gave up 6 bases and J gave up 6 bases, with 12 bases separating them. Germline V gene data show CDR1 as SGHAT and CDR2 as FQNNGV. CDR3 nucleotides: TGTGCCAGCAGGTTTGGTTCCAGCGAGCAGTACTTC. As protein: CASRFGSSEQYF. Together with reference TRBV11-2 and TRBJ2-7, the CDR3 gives the full variable domain: EAGVAQSPRYKIIEKRQSVAFWCNPISGHATLYWYQQILGQGPKLLIQFQNNGVVDDSQLPKDRFSAERLKGVDSTLKIQPAKLEDSAVYLCASRFGSSEQYFGPGTRLTVT.

V usage is TRBV5-1 and J usage is TRBJ2-5; 8 positions agree with TRBD2. Germline V gene data show CDR1 as SGHRS and CDR2 as YFSETQ. CDR3 size: 16 residues. The junction had 8 bases not matched to a gene; V was cut back by 2 bases and J by 2 bases. CDR3: CASSFGQAGVQETQYF. CDR3 DNA: TGCGCCAGCAGCTTCGGGCAAGCGGGGGTGCAAGAGACCCAGTACTTC. The whole variable domain, remainder taken from reference TRBV5-1 and TRBJ2-5, is KAGVTQTPRYLIKTRGQQVTLSCSPISGHRSVSWYQQTPGQGLQFLFEYFSETQRNKGNFPGRFSGRQFSNSRSEMNVSTLELGDSALYLCASSFGQAGVQETQYFGPGTRLLVL.

The V and J genes are TRBV27 and TRBJ2-3; D ambiguous. CDR1 MNHEY and CDR2 SMNVEV come from the germline V gene (reference sequence). CDR3 length: 15 amino acids. The ends were cut back, 4 bases at V and 2 bases at J, with 13 bases in the middle. CDR3: CASSSYLTFTDTQYF. CDR3 sequence (DNA): TGTGCCAGCAGTTCTTACCTAACTTTCACAGATACGCAGTATTTT.

The V and J genes are TRBV6-5 and TRBJ1-1; D is unclear. CDR1 MNHEY and CDR2 SVGAGI come from the germline V gene. V lost 2 bases to trimming and J lost 0 bases, with 7 bases between them. The CDR3 consists of 14 residues. The CDR3 here is CASSYSRLNTEAFF. In nucleotides, the CDR3 is TGTGCCAGCAGTTACAGCAGGCTGAACACTGAAGCTTTCTTT.

The chain has TRBV9 and TRBJ2-3, with D possibly matching TRBD2 (6 bases). This CDR3 contains 16 residues. Germline CDR1 SGDLS, CDR2 YYNGEE. Deletions cut 0 bases from V and 6 bases from J, with 17 bases between. CDR3 coding DNA: TGTGCCAGCAGCGTAGGTTATGCGGGAACCGGGGATACGCAGTATTTT. Translated, it gives CASSVGYAGTGDTQYF.

This chain connects TRBV14 to TRBJ2-7; weak D call: TRBD2 (5 bases). V was shortened by 4 bases and J by 1 base, with 11 bases between the two germline ends. The CDR3 contains 14 residues. Germline V gene data show CDR1 as SGHDN and CDR2 as FVKESK. In DNA form, the CDR3 reads TGTGCCAGCAGCCCTACACTAGGGTCCTACGAGCAGTACTTC. Its translation is CASSPTLGSYEQYF.